A single sample gave rise to the 19 T cell receptor beta chains below, sequenced in a study of cytomegalovirus exposure and HLA in healthy donors. 13 Jbeta primers and 60 Vbeta primers were used for the PCR. Sequencing used immunoSEQ multiplex PCR; TCRdb keeps in-frame clones, though not all of them. The profile covers about 140,000 clones, with more than 75% appearing a single time and roughly 4.7% taken by the ten largest. Sequencing was done on a sample of PBMCs. The receptors come from a male donor in good health and CMV-seronegative.

This clone was observed a single time. The rearrangement links TRBV10-3 to TRBJ1-2, with a possible D match to TRBD1 (6 bases). The CDR3 runs 13 residues. Germline assignment: CDR1 ENHRY and CDR2 SYGVKD. The V end was cut by 4 bases, the J end by 6 bases, with 12 bases between. CDR3 DNA: TGTGCCATCAGTGGAACAGGGTATGATGGCTACACCTTC. It yields the protein CAISGTGYDGYTF.

This chain connects TRBV5-1 to TRBJ1-1; D is unclear. Trimming took 2 bases from V and 5 from J, leaving 13 bases between them. This CDR3 has 14 amino acids. CDR1 SGHRS and CDR2 YFSETQ come from the germline V gene. In nucleotides, the CDR3 is TGCGCCAGCAGCTTATTTTCCCAGGTTACTGAAGCTTTCTTT. It translates to CASSLFSQVTEAFF.

The gene calls are TRBV6-5 and TRBJ1-5; TRBD1 matches at 9 bases. The J segment lost 6 bases and the V segment lost 5 bases, leaving 5 bases of the junction unmatched. CDR1 is MNHEY, CDR2 SVGAGI, per germline. The CDR3 consists of 14 residues. The CDR3 here is CASSGPGQGQPQHF. The CDR3 DNA is TGTGCCAGCAGTGGTCCGGGACAGGGTCAGCCCCAGCATTTT.

The genes are TRBV10-1 and TRBJ2-7; D is ambiguous. The CDR3 contains 17 residues. Germline loops: CDR1 WNHNN, CDR2 SYGVQD (reference sequence). V lost 2 bases to trimming and J lost 1 base, with 18 bases between them. The CDR3, as DNA: TGCGCCAGCAGTGAGAGAGTCATCGCCCCCCAATCCTACGAGCAGTACTTC. It codes for CASSERVIAPQSYEQYF.

The J gene is TRBJ2-7, the V gene TRBV18; D ambiguous. The CDR3 is made up of 14 amino acids. Germline assignment: CDR1 KGHSH and CDR2 LQKENI. The V end lost 2 bases, the J end lost 2 bases, and 10 bases lay between the germline ends. Here the CDR3 reads CASSPVPDTYEQYF. The CDR3 DNA reads as TGTGCCAGCTCACCAGTACCAGACACCTACGAGCAGTACTTC.

The chain combines TRBV7-9 with TRBJ1-2; 7 nucleotides align to TRBD1. CDR3 length: 13 amino acids. V lost 6 bases to trimming and J lost 2 bases; unmatched junction nucleotides: 3. CDR1 is SEHNR, CDR2 FQNEAQ, per germline (reference sequence). In nucleotides, the CDR3 is TGTGCCAGCAGACCGACAGGGAACTATGGCTACACCTTC. It yields the protein CASRPTGNYGYTF.

The chain has TRBV7-9 and TRBJ2-7, with TRBD1 matching 7 bases. V lost 10 bases and J lost 3; bases outside the gene matches: 9. The CDR3 covers 13 residues. Germline V gene sequence: CDR1 SEHNR, CDR2 FQNEAQ (reference sequence). As DNA, the CDR3 is TGTGCCATCGCACAGGGGATCGGCTACGAGCAGTACTTC. This codes for CAIAQGIGYEQYF.

The chain uses TRBV6-5 and TRBJ2-7, with D possibly TRBD2 on 6 matching bases. Germline V gene lookup returns CDR1 MNHEY and CDR2 SVGAGI. V gave up 2 bases and J gave up 3 bases, with 8 bases separating them. The CDR3 length is 13 residues. The DNA for the CDR3 is TGTGCCAGCAGTTACGAGGAGGGCTACGAGCAGTACTTC. It is translated as CASSYEEGYEQYF.

This clone has just one count. The chain links TRBV6-6 to TRBJ1-2; no reliable D call. Trimming took 5 bases from V and 5 from J, leaving 18 bases between them. CDR1 is MNHNY, CDR2 SVGAGI, per germline (reference sequence). The CDR3 extends over 15 amino acids. The CDR3 sequence is CASSRSSDVLYGYTF. CDR3 coding DNA: TGTGCCAGCAGTCGCTCCAGCGACGTCCTTTATGGCTACACCTTC.

This chain joins TRBV11-1 and TRBJ2-7, with D maybe TRBD1 (6 bases). The CDR3 loop spans 14 amino acids. V shed 3 bases and J shed 2 bases, with 11 bases lying between them. Germline values: CDR1 SGHAT, CDR2 FQDESV (reference sequence). The CDR3 loop is CASSFRGQTYEQYF. CDR3 DNA: TGTGCCAGCAGCTTCAGGGGTCAAACCTACGAGCAGTACTTC.

The rearrangement uses TRBV7-2 and TRBJ1-4, with 7 bases identical to TRBD1. The CDR3 is 12 residues long. Germline V gene data show CDR1 as SGHTA and CDR2 as FQGNSA. The trim removed 5 bases at V and 13 bases at J, leaving 7 bases unmatched. The CDR3 region is CASSPYQGGLFF. The CDR3 DNA reads as TGTGCCAGCAGCCCGTACCAGGGGGGACTGTTTTTT.

The chain joins TRBV5-1 to TRBJ2-1; TRBD1 agrees at 9 bases. Germline lookup yields CDR1 SGHRS and CDR2 YFSETQ. The length of the CDR3 is 13 residues. V was pared by 3 bases and J by 10 bases, with 5 bases of the junction left unmatched. CDR3 amino acids: CASSWTGAREQFF. In nucleotides, the CDR3 is TGCGCCAGCAGCTGGACAGGGGCTCGGGAGCAGTTCTTC.

V and J are TRBV7-6 and TRBJ2-3; 7 nucleotides match TRBD1. The CDR3 has 15 residues. The V segment lost 6 bases and the J segment 2 bases; nucleotides outside the gene matches: 8. Germline CDR1 is SGHVS and CDR2 is FNYEAQ. Here the CDR3 DNA reads TGTGCCAGCAGTCCGACAGGGTTTCTCACAGATACGCAGTATTTT. Amino acid sequence: CASSPTGFLTDTQYF. The full variable domain, completed using reference TRBV7-6 and TRBJ2-3, is GAGVSQSPRYKVTKRGQDVALRCDPISGHVSLYWYRQALGQGPEFLTYFNYEAQQDKSGLPNDRFSAERPEGSISTLTIQRTEQRDSAMYRCASSPTGFLTDTQYFGPGTRLTVL.

The rearrangement joins TRBV5-1 to TRBJ2-6; TRBD2 might be the D (5 bases). CDR1 is SGHRS, CDR2 YFSETQ, per germline. The CDR3 covers 17 residues. The V end was cut by 6 bases, the J end by 2 bases, with 18 bases between. Written as DNA, the CDR3 is TGCGCCAGCACTCGGATCGAATCCGGGGCTGGGGCCAACGTCCTGACTTTC. Amino acids: CASTRIESGAGANVLTF.

The chain joins TRBV9 to TRBJ2-2; 10 bases line up with TRBD1. CDR3 length: 15 residues. Unmatched junction bases numbered 5, after V lost 2 bases and J lost 7 bases. From germline, CDR1 is SGDLS and CDR2 YYNGEE. The CDR3 spells CASSVGGQGSGELFF. The CDR3 DNA follows: TGTGCCAGCAGCGTGGGGGGACAGGGGAGCGGGGAGCTGTTTTTT.

This clone came up a few times. The chain links TRBV7-2 to TRBJ2-1; possible D gene TRBD1, 6 bases. This CDR3 spans 15 amino acids. Trimming removed 2 bases from V and 2 bases from J, with 10 bases in between. The germline CDR1 and CDR2 sequences are SGHTA and FQGNSA. The CDR3 coding sequence is TGTGCCAGCAGCTTAAGGGGGTCCGCCTACAATGAGCAGTTCTTC. It is translated as CASSLRGSAYNEQFF.

The chain is built from TRBV10-3 and TRBJ2-7; D possibly corresponds to TRBD2 (6 bases). Trimming pared 6 bases from V and 1 base from J, leaving 16 bases between. This CDR3 spans 15 amino acids. From germline, CDR1 is ENHRY and CDR2 SYGVKD. CDR3 residues: CAIRGTGLTSYEQYF. Written as DNA, the CDR3 is TGTGCCATCAGGGGGACTGGCTTAACATCCTACGAGCAGTACTTC.

The V call is TRBV10-3, the J call TRBJ1-5, with 10 bases lining up with TRBD1. Germline V gives CDR1 ENHRY, CDR2 SYGVKD. This CDR3 contains 14 residues. Trimming took 6 bases from V and 5 from J; bases not matched to a gene: 4. CDR3 bases: TGTGCCATCAGCCGCGGGACAGGGGATCAGCCCCAGCATTTT. It yields the protein CAISRGTGDQPQHF.

The chain joins TRBV12-5 to TRBJ1-2, with 7 bases identical to TRBD1. The V and J ends lost 2 bases and 0 bases, in that order; junction bases with no gene match: 9. Per germline, CDR1 LGHNT and CDR2 FRNRAP. The CDR3 sequence is 17 residues long. The CDR3 DNA follows: TGTGCTAGTGGTTTGAGGGGGCCCCTCGGAGCTAACTATGGCTACACCTTC. Amino acids: CASGLRGPLGANYGYTF.